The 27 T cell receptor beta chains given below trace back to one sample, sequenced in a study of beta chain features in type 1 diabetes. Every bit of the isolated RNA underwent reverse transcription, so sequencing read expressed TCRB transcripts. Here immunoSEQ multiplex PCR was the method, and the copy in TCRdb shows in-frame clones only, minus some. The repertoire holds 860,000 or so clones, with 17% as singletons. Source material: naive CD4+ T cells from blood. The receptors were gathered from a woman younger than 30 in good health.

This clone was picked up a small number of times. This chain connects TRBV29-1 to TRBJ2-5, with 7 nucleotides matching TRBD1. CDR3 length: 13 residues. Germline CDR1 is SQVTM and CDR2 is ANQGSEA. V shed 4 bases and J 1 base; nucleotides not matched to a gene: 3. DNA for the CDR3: TGCAGCGTTGGGGGGACAGTCCAAGAGACCCAGTACTTC. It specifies CSVGGTVQETQYF.

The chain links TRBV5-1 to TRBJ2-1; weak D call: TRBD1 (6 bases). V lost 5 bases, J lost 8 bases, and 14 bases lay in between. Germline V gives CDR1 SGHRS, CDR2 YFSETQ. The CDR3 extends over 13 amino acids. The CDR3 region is CASRQGPGDEQFF. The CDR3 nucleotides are TGCGCCAGCAGACAGGGTCCAGGCGATGAGCAGTTCTTC.

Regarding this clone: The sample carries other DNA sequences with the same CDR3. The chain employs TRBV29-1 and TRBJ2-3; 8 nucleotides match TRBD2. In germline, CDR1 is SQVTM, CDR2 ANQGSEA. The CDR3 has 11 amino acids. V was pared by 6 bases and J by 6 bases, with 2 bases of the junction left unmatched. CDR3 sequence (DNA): TGCAGCGTAGCGGGAGCCGATACGCAGTATTTT. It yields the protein CSVAGADTQYF.

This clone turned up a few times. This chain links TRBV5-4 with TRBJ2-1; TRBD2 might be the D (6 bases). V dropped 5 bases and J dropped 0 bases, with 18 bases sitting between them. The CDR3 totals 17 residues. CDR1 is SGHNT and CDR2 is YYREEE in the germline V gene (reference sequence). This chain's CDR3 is CASSSGSGRDSYNEQFF. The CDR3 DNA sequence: TGTGCCAGCAGTTCAGGCAGCGGGCGCGACTCCTACAATGAGCAGTTCTTC.

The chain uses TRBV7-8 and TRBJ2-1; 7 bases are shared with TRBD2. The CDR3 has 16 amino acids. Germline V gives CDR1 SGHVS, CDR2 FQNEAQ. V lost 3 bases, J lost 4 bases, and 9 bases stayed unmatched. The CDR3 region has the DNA TGTGCCAGCAGCTTCGGGCGGCCTAGCGGATACAATGAGCAGTTCTTC. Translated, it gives CASSFGRPSGYNEQFF.

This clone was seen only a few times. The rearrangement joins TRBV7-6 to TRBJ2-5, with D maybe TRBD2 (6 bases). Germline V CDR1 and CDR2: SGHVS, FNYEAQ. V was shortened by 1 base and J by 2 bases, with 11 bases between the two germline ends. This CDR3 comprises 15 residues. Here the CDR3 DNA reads TGTGCCAGCAGCTTAGGGGCGGGGAGACAAGAGACCCAGTACTTC. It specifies CASSLGAGRQETQYF. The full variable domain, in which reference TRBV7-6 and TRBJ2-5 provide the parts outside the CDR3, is GAGVSQSPRYKVTKRGQDVALRCDPISGHVSLYWYRQALGQGPEFLTYFNYEAQQDKSGLPNDRFSAERPEGSISTLTIQRTEQRDSAMYRCASSLGAGRQETQYFGPGTRLLVL.

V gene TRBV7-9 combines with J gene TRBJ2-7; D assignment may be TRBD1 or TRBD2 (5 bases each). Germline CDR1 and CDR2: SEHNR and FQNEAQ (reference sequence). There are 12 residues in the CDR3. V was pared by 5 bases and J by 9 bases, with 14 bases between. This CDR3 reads CASSVGTSPQYF. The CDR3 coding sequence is TGTGCCAGCAGCGTCGGGACCTCCCCGCAGTACTTC. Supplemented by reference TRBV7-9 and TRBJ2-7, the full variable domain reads DTGVSQNPRHKITKRGQNVTFRCDPISEHNRLYWYRQTLGQGPEFLTYFQNEAQLEKSRLLSDRFSAERPKGSFSTLEIQRTEQGDSAMYLCASSVGTSPQYFGPGTRLTVT.

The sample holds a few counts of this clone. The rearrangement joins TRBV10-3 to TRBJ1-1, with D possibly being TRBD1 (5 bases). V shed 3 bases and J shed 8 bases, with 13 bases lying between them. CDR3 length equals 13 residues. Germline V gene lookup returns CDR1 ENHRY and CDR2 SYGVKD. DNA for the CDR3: TGTGCCATCAGTGAACTAGGGACTTCCGAAGCTTTCTTT. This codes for CAISELGTSEAFF.

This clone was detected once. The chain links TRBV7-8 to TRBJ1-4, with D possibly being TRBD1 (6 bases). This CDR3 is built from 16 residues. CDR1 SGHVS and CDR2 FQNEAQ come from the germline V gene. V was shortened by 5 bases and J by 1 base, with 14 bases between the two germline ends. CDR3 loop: CASSLNRVRTNEKLFF. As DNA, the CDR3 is TGTGCCAGCAGCCTCAACAGGGTTAGAACTAATGAAAAACTGTTTTTT.

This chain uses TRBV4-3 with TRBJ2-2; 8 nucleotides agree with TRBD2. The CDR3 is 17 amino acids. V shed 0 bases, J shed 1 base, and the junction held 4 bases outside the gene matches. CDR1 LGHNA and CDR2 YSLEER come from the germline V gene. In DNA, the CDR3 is TGCGCCAGCAGCCAAGATCAACTAGCGGAGAACACCGGGGAGCTGTTTTTT. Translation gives CASSQDQLAENTGELFF.

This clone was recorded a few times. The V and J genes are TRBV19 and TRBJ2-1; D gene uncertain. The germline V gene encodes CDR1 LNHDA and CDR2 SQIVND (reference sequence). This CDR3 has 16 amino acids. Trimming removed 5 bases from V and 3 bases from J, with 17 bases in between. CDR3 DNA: TGTGCCAGTAGTGGACCCGTAGCTTCAATCTACAATGAGCAGTTCTTC. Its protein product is CASSGPVASIYNEQFF.

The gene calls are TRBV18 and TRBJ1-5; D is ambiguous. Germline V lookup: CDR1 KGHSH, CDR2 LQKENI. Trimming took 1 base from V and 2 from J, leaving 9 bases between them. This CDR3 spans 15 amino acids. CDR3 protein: CASSPLAGGNQPQHF. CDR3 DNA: TGTGCCAGCTCACCACTTGCGGGTGGCAATCAGCCCCAGCATTTT.

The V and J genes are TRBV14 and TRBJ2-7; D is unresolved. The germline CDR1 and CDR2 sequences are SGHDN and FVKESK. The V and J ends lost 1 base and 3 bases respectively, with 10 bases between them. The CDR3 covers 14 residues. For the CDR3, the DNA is TGTGCCAGCAGCCAAGTTGCGACCGTCTACGAGCAGTACTTC. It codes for CASSQVATVYEQYF.

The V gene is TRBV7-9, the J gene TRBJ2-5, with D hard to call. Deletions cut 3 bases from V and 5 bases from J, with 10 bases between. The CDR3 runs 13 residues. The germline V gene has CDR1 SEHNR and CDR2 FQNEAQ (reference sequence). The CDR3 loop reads CASSFERSETQYF. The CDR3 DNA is TGTGCCAGCAGCTTCGAACGGTCGGAGACCCAGTACTTC. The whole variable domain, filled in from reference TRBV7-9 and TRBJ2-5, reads DTGVSQNPRHKITKRGQNVTFRCDPISEHNRLYWYRQTLGQGPEFLTYFQNEAQLEKSRLLSDRFSAERPKGSFSTLEIQRTEQGDSAMYLCASSFERSETQYFGPGTRLLVL.

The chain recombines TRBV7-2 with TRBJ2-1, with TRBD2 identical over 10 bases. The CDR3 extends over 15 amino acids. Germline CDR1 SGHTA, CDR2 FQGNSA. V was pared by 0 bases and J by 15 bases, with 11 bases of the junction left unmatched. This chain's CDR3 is CASSLARLAGVGGFF. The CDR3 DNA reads TGTGCCAGCAGCTTAGCGAGGCTAGCGGGAGTCGGTGGGTTCTTC.

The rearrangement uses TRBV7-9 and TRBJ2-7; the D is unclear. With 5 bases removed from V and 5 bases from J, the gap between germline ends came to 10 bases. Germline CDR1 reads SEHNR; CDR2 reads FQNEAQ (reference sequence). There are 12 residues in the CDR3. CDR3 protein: CASSANPDEQYF. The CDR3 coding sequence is TGTGCCAGCAGCGCAAACCCCGACGAGCAGTACTTC.

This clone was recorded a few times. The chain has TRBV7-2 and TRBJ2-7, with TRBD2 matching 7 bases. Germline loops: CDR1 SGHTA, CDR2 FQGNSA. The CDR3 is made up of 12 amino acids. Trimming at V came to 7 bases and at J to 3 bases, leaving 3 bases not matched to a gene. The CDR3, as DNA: TGTGCCAGCAAGTCTAGCGGCTACGAGCAGTACTTC. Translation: CASKSSGYEQYF.

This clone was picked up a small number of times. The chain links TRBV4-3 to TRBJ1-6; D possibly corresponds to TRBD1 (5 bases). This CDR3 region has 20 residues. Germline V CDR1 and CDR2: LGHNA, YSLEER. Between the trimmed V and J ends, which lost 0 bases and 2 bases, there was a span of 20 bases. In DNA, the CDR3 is TGCGCCAGCAGCCAAGATGGGGCTGATCAGGGTTTCGCCTATAATTCACCCCTCCACTTT. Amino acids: CASSQDGADQGFAYNSPLHF.

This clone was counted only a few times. The CDR3: CAIQDQYEQYF. In DNA, the CDR3 is TGTGCCATTCAGGACCAATACGAGCAGTACTTC. V gene TRBV10-3 combines with J gene TRBJ2-7; no firm D call. This CDR3 is 11 amino acids long. V lost 9 bases, J lost 4 bases, and 10 bases lay in between. CDR1 ENHRY and CDR2 SYGVKD come from the germline V gene.

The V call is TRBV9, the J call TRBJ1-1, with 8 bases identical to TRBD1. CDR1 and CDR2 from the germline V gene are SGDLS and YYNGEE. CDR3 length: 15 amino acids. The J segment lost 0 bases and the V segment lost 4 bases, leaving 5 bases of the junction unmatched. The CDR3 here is CASSRDRFMNTEAFF. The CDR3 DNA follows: TGTGCCAGCAGCCGGGACAGGTTCATGAACACTGAAGCTTTCTTT.

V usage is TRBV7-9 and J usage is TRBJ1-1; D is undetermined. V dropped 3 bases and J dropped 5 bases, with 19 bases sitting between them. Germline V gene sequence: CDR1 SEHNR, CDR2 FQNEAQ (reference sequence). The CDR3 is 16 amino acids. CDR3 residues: CASSFHPPSRNTEAFF. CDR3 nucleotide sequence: TGTGCCAGCAGCTTCCACCCCCCCTCTAGGAATACTGAAGCTTTCTTT.

Here the CDR3 reads CASSPRQGDTGELFF. For the CDR3, the DNA is TGTGCCAGCAGCCCCAGACAGGGAGACACCGGGGAGCTGTTTTTT. The J gene is TRBJ2-2, the V gene TRBV7-3; TRBD1 agrees at 7 bases. J was trimmed by 3 bases and V by 5 bases; bases with no gene match: 6. The germline CDR1 and CDR2 sequences are SGHTA and FQGTGA. The CDR3 covers 15 residues. Variable domain in full (rest from reference TRBV7-3 and TRBJ2-2): GAGVSQTPSNKVTEKGKYVELRCDPISGHTALYWYRQSLGQGPEFLIYFQGTGAADDSGLPNDRFFAVRPEGSVSTLKIQRTERGDSAVYLCASSPRQGDTGELFFGEGSRLTVL.

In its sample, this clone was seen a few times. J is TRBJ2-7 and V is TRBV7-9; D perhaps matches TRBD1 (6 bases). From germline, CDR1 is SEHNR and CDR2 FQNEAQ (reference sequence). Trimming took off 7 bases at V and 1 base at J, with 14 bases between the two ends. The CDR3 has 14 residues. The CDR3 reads CASKLRGGSYEQYF. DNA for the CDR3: TGTGCCAGCAAATTACGAGGGGGATCCTACGAGCAGTACTTC.

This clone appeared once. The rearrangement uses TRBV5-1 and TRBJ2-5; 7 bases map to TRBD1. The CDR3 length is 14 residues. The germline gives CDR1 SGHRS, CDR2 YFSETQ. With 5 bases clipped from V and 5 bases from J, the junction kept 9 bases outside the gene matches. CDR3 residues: CASRLTTGSETQYF. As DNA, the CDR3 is TGCGCCAGCAGACTAACGACAGGGTCGGAGACCCAGTACTTC.

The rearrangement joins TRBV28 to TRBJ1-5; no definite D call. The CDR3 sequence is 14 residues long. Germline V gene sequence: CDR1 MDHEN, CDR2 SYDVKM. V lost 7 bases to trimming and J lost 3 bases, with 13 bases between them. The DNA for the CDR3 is TGTGCCAGCACGGCGGGAGGATTCAATCAGCCCCAGCATTTT. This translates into CASTAGGFNQPQHF.

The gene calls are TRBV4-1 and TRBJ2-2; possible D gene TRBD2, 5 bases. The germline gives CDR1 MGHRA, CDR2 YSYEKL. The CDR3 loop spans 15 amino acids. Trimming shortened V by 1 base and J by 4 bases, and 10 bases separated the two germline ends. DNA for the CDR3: TGCGCCAGCAGCCAAGGACTAATTGCCACCGGGGAGCTGTTTTTT. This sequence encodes CASSQGLIATGELFF.

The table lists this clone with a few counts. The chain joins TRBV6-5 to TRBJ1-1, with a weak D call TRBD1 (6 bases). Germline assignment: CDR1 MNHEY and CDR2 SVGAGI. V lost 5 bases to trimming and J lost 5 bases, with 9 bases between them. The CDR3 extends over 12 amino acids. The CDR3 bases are TGTGCCAGCAGTAGGGGGGTAACTGAAGCTTTCTTT. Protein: CASSRGVTEAFF.